The 9 T cell receptor beta chains reported below all come from one sample, sequenced in a study of T cell repertoires in cytomegalovirus infection. TCRdb re-called the reads through MiXCR, storing one row per CDR3 protein. The sample lists about 360,000 distinct CDR3 sequences, over 15% occurring once. Material for sequencing was PBMCs. These receptors all come from a human donor in good health (CMV status not recorded). Some clones in this sample may be carry-over from other donors' samples.

This clonotype came up a few times. The chain joins TRBV5-4 to TRBJ2-5; D possibly corresponds to TRBD1 (6 bases). CDR1 SGHNT and CDR2 YYREEE come from the germline V gene (reference sequence). The V end lost 3 bases, the J end lost 0 bases, and 15 bases lay between the germline ends. This CDR3 has 16 amino acids. Here the CDR3 DNA reads TGTGCCAGCAGCTCCCCGGGACAAGCGTACCAAGAGACCCAGTACTTC. Translating it yields CASSSPGQAYQETQYF.

This clonotype appeared many times. The rearrangement joins TRBV7-8 to TRBJ2-5; 15 positions match TRBD2. This CDR3 is built from 18 residues. The junction had 11 bases not matched to a gene; V was cut back by 5 bases and J by 4 bases. From germline, CDR1 is SGHVS and CDR2 FQNEAQ. This CDR3 is CASSQSGLAGGPGETQYF. DNA of the CDR3: TGTGCCAGCAGCCAATCCGGACTAGCGGGAGGGCCGGGAGAGACCCAGTACTTC. Complete variable domain (other parts from reference TRBV7-8 and TRBJ2-5): GAGVSQSPRYKVAKRGQDVALRCDPISGHVSLFWYQQALGQGPEFLTYFQNEAQLDKSGLPSDRFFAERPEGSVSTLKIQRTQQEDSAVYLCASSQSGLAGGPGETQYFGPGTRLLVL.

The chain is built from TRBV12-3 or TRBV12-4 and TRBJ1-1, with 10 bases aligning to TRBD1. The V segment lost 5 bases and the J segment 1 base; nucleotides outside the gene matches: 4. The CDR3 spans 15 residues. CDR3: CASSDGTGENTEAFF. CDR3 DNA sequence: TGTGCCAGCAGTGACGGGACAGGGGAGAACACTGAAGCTTTCTTT.

This clonotype was detected a few times. The V gene is TRBV10-2, the J gene TRBJ2-7; D unresolved. Trimming pared 1 base from V and 4 bases from J, leaving 8 bases between. The CDR3 sequence is 13 residues long. The germline gives CDR1 WSHSY, CDR2 SAAADI. DNA for the CDR3: TGCGCCAGCAGTGAGTACCCCCCGTACGAGCAGTACTTC. It translates to CASSEYPPYEQYF.

The chain has TRBV20-1 and TRBJ1-1; 7 bases fit TRBD1. Per the germline V gene, CDR1 is DFQATT and CDR2 is SNEGSKA (reference sequence). The V segment lost 3 bases and the J segment 4 bases; nucleotides outside the gene matches: 5. CDR3 length equals 13 residues. The DNA of the CDR3 is TGCAGTGCTAGCGGGACAGCGGGCACTGAAGCTTTCTTT. This encodes CSASGTAGTEAFF.

This clonotype was recorded a few times. This chain links TRBV7-2 with TRBJ2-5; perhaps D is TRBD1 or TRBD2 (6 bases each). Germline CDR1 is SGHTA and CDR2 is FQGNSA. The CDR3 is made up of 15 amino acids. V was cut by 1 base and J by 3 bases, with 12 bases left in between. The CDR3 DNA follows: TGTGCCAGCAGCTTAGATCCGGGGGCCGAAGAGACCCAGTACTTC. Protein sequence: CASSLDPGAEETQYF.

Many counts were recorded for this clonotype. V usage is TRBV6-2 or TRBV6-3 and J usage is TRBJ1-5; D may be TRBD1 (6 bases). The CDR3 has 14 residues. V was pared by 7 bases and J by 1 base, with 11 bases between. The V gene's germline CDR1 is MNHEY and CDR2 SVGEGT. CDR3 DNA: TGTGCCAGCACCGAGGGGGACAGCAATCAGCCCCAGCATTTT. This translates into CASTEGDSNQPQHF.

This clonotype was picked up many times. V gene TRBV7-9 combines with J gene TRBJ1-5, with D maybe TRBD1 (6 bases). The CDR3 has 18 residues. In germline, CDR1 is SEHNR, CDR2 FQNEAQ (reference sequence). V was clipped by 1 base and J by 2 bases, with 18 bases between them. Here the CDR3 reads CASSLDPGVGWRNQPQHF. CDR3 bases: TGTGCCAGCAGCTTAGACCCAGGGGTGGGTTGGCGCAATCAGCCCCAGCATTTT.

This clonotype showed up many times. This sequence joins TRBV7-2 and TRBJ2-7; D perhaps matches TRBD2 (6 bases). CDR1 is SGHTA, CDR2 FQGNSA, per germline. This CDR3 has 14 amino acids. With 6 bases removed from V and 0 bases from J, the gap between germline ends came to 12 bases. The CDR3 loop reads CASSRDSSSYEQYF. CDR3 nucleotides: TGTGCCAGCAGTCGGGACTCCAGCTCCTACGAGCAGTACTTC.